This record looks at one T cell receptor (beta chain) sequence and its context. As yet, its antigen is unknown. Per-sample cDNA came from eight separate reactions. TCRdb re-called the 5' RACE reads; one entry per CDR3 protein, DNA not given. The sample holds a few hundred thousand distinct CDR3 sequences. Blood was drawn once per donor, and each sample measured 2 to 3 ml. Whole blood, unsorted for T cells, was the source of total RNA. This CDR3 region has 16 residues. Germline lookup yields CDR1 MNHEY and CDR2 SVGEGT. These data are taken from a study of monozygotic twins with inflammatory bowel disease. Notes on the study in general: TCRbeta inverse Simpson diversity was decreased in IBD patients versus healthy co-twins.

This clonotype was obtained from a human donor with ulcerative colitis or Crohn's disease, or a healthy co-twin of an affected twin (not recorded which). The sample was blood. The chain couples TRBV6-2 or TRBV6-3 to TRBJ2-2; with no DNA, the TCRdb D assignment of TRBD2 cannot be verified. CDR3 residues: CASRNVPGTHVGQLFF.